This TCR beta chain stems from a study of blood T cell repertoires in COVID-19. Study-level background: Some COVID-19 samples were acute and others convalescent; all came from the United States, Italy and Spain. The cDNA or gDNA used as material had been derived from T cells, B-cell-depleted T cells, or PBMCs.

The germline V and J ends were trimmed by 9 bases and 1 base, with 12 bases remaining between them. Germline V gene lookup returns CDR1 SNHLY and CDR2 FYNNEI. The CDR3 is 14 residues long. Under the authors' procedure: Amplified reference gene primers provided the basis for estimating nucleated cell counts. The method was immunoSEQ multiplex PCR; TCRdb's version includes in-frame clones alone and lacks a portion of them. That table furnishes V, J and clone size, whereas the DNA furnished D and trimming. This table has some 42,000 clones, around four fifths appearing once. The chain joins TRBV2 to TRBJ2-2; possible D gene TRBD2, 6 bases. The origin of this receptor is a man in his forties or fifties with active COVID-19. Material for sequencing was peripheral blood. The CDR3 region is CASGIGGNTGELFF. The CDR3 DNA follows: TGTGCCAGTGGGATCGGGGGGAACACCGGGGAGCTGTTTTTT.